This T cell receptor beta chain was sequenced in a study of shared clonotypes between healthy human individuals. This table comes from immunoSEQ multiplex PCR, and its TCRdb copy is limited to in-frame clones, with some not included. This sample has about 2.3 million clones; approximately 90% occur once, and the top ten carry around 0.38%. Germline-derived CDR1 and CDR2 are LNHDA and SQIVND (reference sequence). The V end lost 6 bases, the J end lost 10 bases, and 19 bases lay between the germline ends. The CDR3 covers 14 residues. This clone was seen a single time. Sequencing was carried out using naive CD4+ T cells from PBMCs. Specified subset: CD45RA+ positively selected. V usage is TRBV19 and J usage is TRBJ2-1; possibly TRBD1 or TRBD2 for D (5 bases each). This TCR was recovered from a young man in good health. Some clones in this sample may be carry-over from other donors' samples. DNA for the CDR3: TGTGCCAGTAGCCTCGAGGCCCTAGCAGGGGAGCAGTTCTTC. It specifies CASSLEALAGEQFF.